These T cell receptor beta chains were read from a single sample in a study of T cell changes during pregnancy in multiple sclerosis. This table comes from immunoSEQ multiplex PCR, and its TCRdb copy is limited to in-frame clones, with some not included. The table lists 60,000 to 75,000 clones, roughly 92% of them singletons. The material sequenced was CD8+ T cells from peripheral blood mononuclear cells, taken in the second trimester of pregnancy. These receptors all come from a female donor with multiple sclerosis, enrolled in a pregnancy study. Each CDR3 is given with its conserved first and last residue. D genes are given only for firm matches. Not every row has a clone size; where given, it reads once, few, many or a size class.

abundance,v_gene,d_gene,j_gene,CDR3aa,CDR3nt
-,TRBV4-1,-,TRBJ1-5,CASSRIGQGRNQPQHF,TGCGCCAGCAGCCGAATAGGACAAGGTCGAAATCAGCCCCAGCATTTT
-,TRBV27,-,TRBJ1-5,CASSLRSQPQHF,TGTGCCAGCAGTCTAAGGAGTCAGCCCCAGCATTTT
medium-sized,TRBV28,-,TRBJ2-7,CASSRDSYEQYF,TGTGCCAGCAGCAGGGACTCCTACGAGCAGTACTTC
-,TRBV6-6,-,TRBJ2-7,CASSYPTATYEQYF,TGTGCCAGCAGTTACCCGACAGCCACTTACGAGCAGTACTTC
-,TRBV29-1,-,TRBJ2-7,CSVVGTYYEQYF,TGCAGCGTTGTGGGGACATACTACGAGCAGTACTTC
-,TRBV29-1,TRBD1,TRBJ2-7,CSVARDRVPYEQYF,TGCAGCGTTGCTCGGGACAGAGTTCCCTACGAGCAGTACTTC
-,TRBV14,TRBD2,TRBJ2-1,CASSPRLAGDNEQFF,TGTGCCAGCAGCCCCCGGCTAGCGGGTGACAATGAGCAGTTCTTC
-,TRBV5-1,-,TRBJ1-4,CASSNGQTKTNEKLFF,TGCGCCAGCAGCAACGGACAGACGAAAACTAATGAAAAACTGTTTTTT
-,TRBV6-5,-,TRBJ1-2,CASSYAPHQGNYGYTF,TGTGCCAGCAGTTACGCCCCACACCAGGGGAACTATGGCTACACCTTC
once,TRBV23-1,TRBD1,TRBJ2-1,CASSQSTGQESNEQFF,TGCGCCAGCAGTCAATCTACCGGACAGGAGAGCAATGAGCAGTTCTTC
-,TRBV27,-,TRBJ2-5,CASSLYPPGAETQYF,TGTGCCAGCAGTTTATATCCCCCAGGGGCAGAGACCCAGTACTTC
-,TRBV27,-,TRBJ2-1,CASRMAGADEQFF,TGTGCCAGCAGGATGGCGGGGGCGGATGAGCAGTTCTTC
-,TRBV7-9,TRBD2,TRBJ2-1,CASSLGTSGSESYNEQFF,TGTGCCAGCAGCTTAGGGACTAGCGGGAGCGAATCCTACAATGAGCAGTTCTTC
once,TRBV28,TRBD2,TRBJ2-7,CASSLPPPSGGDEQYF,TGTGCCAGCAGTTTACCCCCTCCCTCGGGAGGGGACGAGCAGTACTTC
-,TRBV19,TRBD2,TRBJ2-5,CASSTGLAGQYF,TGTGCCAGTAGTACCGGACTAGCGGGGCAGTACTTC
-,TRBV27,-,TRBJ2-3,CASSSVTDTQYF,TGTGCCAGCAGTTCAGTGACAGATACGCAGTATTTT
-,TRBV15,-,TRBJ2-7,CATSSWDSNSYEQYF,TGTGCCACCAGCAGTTGGGACTCAAACTCCTACGAGCAGTACTTC
few,TRBV27,TRBD2,TRBJ2-7,CASSQKGTNSYEQYF,TGTGCCAGCAGCCAAAAGGGGACTAACTCCTACGAGCAGTACTTC
-,TRBV27,-,TRBJ2-1,CASSLSSGSYNEQFF,TGTGCCAGCAGTTTATCTAGCGGCTCCTACAATGAGCAGTTCTTC
-,TRBV30,TRBD2,TRBJ2-1,CAWSEAGGLPAGYEQFF,TGTGCCTGGAGTGAAGCGGGAGGGTTGCCAGCGGGCTATGAGCAGTTCTTC
-,TRBV30,-,TRBJ1-2,CAWTSPRGRAWPYGYTF,TGTGCCTGGACCTCCCCTCGCGGCAGGGCCTGGCCCTATGGCTACACCTTC
-,TRBV25-1,TRBD1,TRBJ2-2,CASSAGQGYMVAGELFF,TGTGCCAGCAGCGCGGGACAGGGGTATATGGTGGCCGGGGAGCTGTTTTTT
-,TRBV29-1,TRBD2,TRBJ2-7,CSVVGGRGEQYF,TGCAGCGTTGTTGGCGGGAGAGGCGAGCAGTACTTC
-,TRBV9,-,TRBJ1-2,CASSVDSGDYGYTF,TGTGCCAGCAGCGTGGACAGCGGAGACTATGGCTACACCTTC
-,TRBV11-2,TRBD1,TRBJ2-6,CASSTRGTGDSGANVLTF,TGTGCCAGCAGCACCAGGGGGACAGGTGACTCTGGGGCCAACGTCCTGACTTTC
-,TRBV9,-,TRBJ2-3,CASSVDGQETYVDTQYF,TGTGCCAGCAGCGTAGACGGACAAGAAACATATGTGGATACGCAGTATTTT
once,TRBV9,TRBD1,TRBJ2-7,CASSVEGQGADEQYF,TGTGCCAGCAGCGTAGAGGGACAGGGGGCCGACGAGCAGTACTTC
-,TRBV30,-,TRBJ2-2,CAFPEGTGELFF,TGTGCCTTTCCGGAGGGCACCGGGGAGCTGTTTTTT